This T cell receptor (beta chain) emerged from a study of blood T cell repertoires in COVID-19. The CDR3 covers 13 residues. Trimming took 6 bases from V and 10 from J, leaving 18 bases between them. Germline V gene data show CDR1 as MNHEY and CDR2 as SMNVEV (reference sequence). Generated by immunoSEQ multiplex PCR, the TCRdb table keeps only in-frame clones and is missing some. The table has about 190,000 clones, about nine tenths seen once; the top ten hold around 1.2%. Specimen: peripheral blood. The sequence was collected from a young man with acute or convalescent COVID-19. This chain links TRBV27 with TRBJ1-1; D call uncertain. CDR3 protein: CASSSLMSQRAFF. The CDR3 region has the DNA TGTGCCAGCAGCTCCCTTATGTCGCAGCGAGCTTTCTTT.